This entry lists 13 T cell receptor beta chains sequenced from one sample in a study of blood T cell repertoires in COVID-19. Here immunoSEQ multiplex PCR was the method, and the copy in TCRdb shows in-frame clones only, minus some. The sample carries 61,000 or so clones, 85% to 90% recorded once. Input material: peripheral blood. These receptors originate from a woman aged 45 to 65 with active or convalescent COVID-19.

CDR3: CAWSVDRGYEQYF. The CDR3 bases are TGTGCCTGGAGTGTCGACAGGGGTTACGAGCAGTACTTC. V gene TRBV30 combines with J gene TRBJ2-7, with TRBD1 matching 8 bases. Trimming at V came to 0 bases and at J to 4 bases, leaving 2 bases not matched to a gene. Germline loops: CDR1 GTSNPN, CDR2 SVGIG (reference sequence). This CDR3 spans 13 amino acids.

The genes are TRBV3-1 (or the pseudogene TRBV3-2) and TRBJ2-2, with 9 bases fitting TRBD2. This CDR3 has 16 amino acids. The J segment lost 4 bases and the V segment lost 4 bases, leaving 7 bases of the junction unmatched. Germline lookup yields CDR1 LGHDT and CDR2 YNNKEL (reference sequence). CDR3 region: CASSRGPAGGTGELFF. In DNA, the CDR3 is TGTGCCAGCAGCCGGGGCCCAGCGGGAGGCACCGGGGAGCTGTTTTTT.

A single count supports this clone. The chain employs TRBV6-5 and TRBJ1-2, with 9 bases matching TRBD1. After removal of 8 bases from V and 6 bases from J, the junction contained 7 bases not matched to a gene. The CDR3 contains 13 residues. CDR1 and CDR2 from the germline V gene are MNHEY and SVGAGI. The chain's CDR3 is CASRDRVADGYTF. Here the CDR3 DNA reads TGTGCCAGCCGGGACAGGGTTGCAGATGGCTACACCTTC.

This clone showed up just once. The chain employs TRBV12-3 or TRBV12-4 and TRBJ2-2; perhaps TRBD2 as D (5 bases). Between the trimmed V and J ends, which lost 6 bases and 6 bases, there was a span of 8 bases. CDR3 length: 12 residues. CDR3 nucleotide sequence: TGTGCCAGCAGCCTCGGGGCCGGGGAGCTGTTTTTT. Amino acid sequence: CASSLGAGELFF.

V usage is TRBV9 and J usage is TRBJ1-2; 10 bases are a match to TRBD1. Germline V gene data show CDR1 as SGDLS and CDR2 as YYNGEE. The junction had 6 bases not matched to a gene; V was cut back by 4 bases and J by 0 bases. This CDR3 contains 16 residues. This chain's CDR3 is CASSRGQGRANYGYTF. As DNA, the CDR3 is TGTGCCAGCAGCCGGGGACAGGGGCGCGCTAACTATGGCTACACCTTC. Filled out from reference TRBV9 and TRBJ1-2, the complete variable domain reads DSGVTQTPKHLITATGQRVTLRCSPRSGDLSVYWYQQSLDQGLQFLIQYYNGEERAKGNILERFSAQQFPDLHSELNLSSLELGDSALYFCASSRGQGRANYGYTFGSGTRLTVV.

The V gene is TRBV3-1 (or the pseudogene TRBV3-2), the J gene TRBJ2-2; D perhaps matches TRBD2 (6 bases). V lost 0 bases and J 4 bases, leaving 12 bases between the germline ends. CDR3 size: 16 residues. CDR1 and CDR2 from the germline V gene are LGHDT and YNNKEL (reference sequence). In nucleotides, the CDR3 is TGTGCCAGCAGCCAAGATACCGGGAGCGGCACCGGGGAGCTGTTTTTT. This translates into CASSQDTGSGTGELFF.

With regard to this clone: One end of the junction varies from germline; a read error may be responsible. The V gene is TRBV5-6, the J gene TRBJ2-4; 7 nucleotides line up with TRBD2. Per germline, CDR1 SGHDT and CDR2 YYEEEE. The CDR3 has 12 residues. CDR3 sequence (DNA): TGTGCCAGCAGCTGGGGGGGACCGCCGAAGCACTTC. This codes for CASSWGGPPKHF.

This clone was seen a handful of times. A junction boundary mismatches the germline segment, possibly from a read error. The chain couples TRBV7-7 to TRBJ2-1; TRBD2 matches at 7 bases. The length of the CDR3 is 15 residues. Germline V gene lookup returns CDR1 SSHAT and CDR2 FNYEAQ (reference sequence). The CDR3 nucleotides read TGTGCTAGCAGCTTCTCTCCCAGCGGGATGAATGAGCAGTTCTTC. Its protein is CASSFSPSGMNEQFF.

This sequence joins TRBV3-1 (or the pseudogene TRBV3-2) and TRBJ1-4; tentatively, D is TRBD1 (6 bases). Germline V gives CDR1 LGHDT, CDR2 YNNKEL (reference sequence). Trimming stripped 3 bases from V and 2 bases from J, with 13 bases between. The CDR3 covers 16 residues. The CDR3: CASSQRAGVTNEKLFF. In DNA, the CDR3 is TGTGCCAGCAGCCAGCGAGCAGGGGTGACTAATGAAAAACTGTTTTTT.

The CDR3 coding sequence is TGTGCCAGCAGCTTGTTTCTAGGGGGCACAGATACGCAGTATTTT. This encodes CASSLFLGGTDTQYF. The chain carries TRBV5-4 and TRBJ2-3; possibly TRBD1 for D (5 bases). This CDR3 is 15 amino acids long. Germline lookup yields CDR1 SGHNT and CDR2 YYREEE (reference sequence). Deletions cut 1 base from V and 1 base from J, with 10 bases between.

The rearrangement links TRBV2 to TRBJ1-2; TRBD1 matches at 7 bases. V trimming: 5 bases; J trimming: 4 bases; junction bases outside the gene matches: 7. CDR1 SNHLY and CDR2 FYNNEI come from the germline V gene. The CDR3 covers 14 residues. Here the CDR3 reads CASSPGQRIYGYTF. The CDR3 DNA sequence: TGTGCCAGCAGTCCGGGACAGCGGATCTATGGCTACACCTTC.

This clone was seen more than once but under ten times. The chain recombines TRBV4-1 with TRBJ1-1; 11 bases map to TRBD1. The CDR3 contains 17 residues. After removal of 1 base from V and 4 bases from J, the junction contained 8 bases not matched to a gene. CDR1 and CDR2 (germline): MGHRA, YSYEKL. CDR3 loop: CASSQVPGQGVGTEAFF. Written as DNA, the CDR3 is TGCGCCAGCAGCCAAGTACCGGGACAGGGGGTTGGCACTGAAGCTTTCTTT.

This chain connects TRBV27 to TRBJ1-1, with a weak D call TRBD1 (6 bases). Trimming took off 7 bases at V and 4 bases at J, with 19 bases between the two ends. Germline V gene sequence: CDR1 MNHEY, CDR2 SMNVEV (reference sequence). The CDR3 loop spans 15 amino acids. CDR3 in DNA: TGTGCCAGCATGGATAGGGGGAGCATGGGCACTGAAGCTTTCTTT. Protein sequence: CASMDRGSMGTEAFF.